The clone carrying this TCR beta chain was recorded once. What it binds is unknown. Some clones are missing from TCRdb's copy, which holds only in-frame ones; the method was immunoSEQ multiplex PCR. The sample holds around 14,000 clones; around four fifths are singletons and the top ten take around 22%. The entry originates in a study of PD-1 blockade in mismatch repair-deficient tumors. Study overall: Patients had around 12 mismatch repair-deficient cancer types, all previously treated and progressing.

Specified time point: roughly ten-day in vitro stimulation with candidate neoantigen peptide 4. Cells were stimulated around ten days with each of roughly seven ELISpot-reactive neoantigens. The CDR3 covers 13 residues. Germline CDR1 and CDR2: MGHRA and YSYEKL. With 1 base removed from V and 2 bases from J, the gap between germline ends came to 6 bases. The study, taken as a whole, reports: Tumor-resident clones, often undetectable pretreatment in blood, expanded then contracted after pembrolizumab.

The chain couples TRBV4-1 to TRBJ2-7, with D tentatively TRBD1 (5 bases). This receptor was taken from an adult with mismatch repair-deficient cancer. Sequences were derived from cells cultured in vitro, sampled from a patient treated with pembrolizumab. CDR3 sequence (DNA): TGCGCCAGCAGCCAAGCAGGGACCTACGAGCAGTACTTC. It translates to CASSQAGTYEQYF.